Listed here is a single TCR beta chain. A few counts support this clone. Its antigen is currently not known. No qualities accompany the bases; no much larger clone lies one base away. Reading the label with the study, this specimen's time point is: baseline before first vaccination. Vaccinee samples were obtained from the UK trials COV001 and COV002, which included a single-blind randomized controlled phase 2/3 trial of AZD1222 (ChAdOx1 nCoV-19) in healthy adults. For TCRbeta chain sequencing, PBMC samples were collected from trial participants at day 0 and at day 28 after the second dose. The CDR3 regions of human TCRbeta chains were analyzed by immunosequencing. The authors' pipeline ran thus. Repertoire TCRs were matched against a reference library of SARS-CoV-2-specific TCRs generated with the MIRA antigen-specificity platform. Breadth meant the fraction of unique TCRs that were SARS-CoV-2-associated, whereas depth meant the fraction of total T cells that were SARS-CoV-2-associated. Each spike-specific TCR was assigned to its reactive spike region and to a CD4 or CD8 class using the MIRA data. Log10-transformed breadth and depth values were compared by one-way ANOVA with Sidak's multiple comparisons tests. TCRdb re-hosts the immuneACCESS table, in-frame sequences only. Its copies lack some clones; in the studies checked, an unresolved V gene accounts for under half of them, and the cause for the rest is not known. The DNA was the basis for D and trimming; V, J and clone size are from that table. Here the sample has 100,000 to 150,000 clones; roughly nine tenths occur a single time. The top ten constitute 6.9% of the sample.

This record comes from a study of T cell responses to AZD1222 COVID-19 vaccine (dated by TCRdb to the early 2020s). Study-level background: Because spike-specific TCR depth and breadth did not differ between the two schedules, AZD1222 recipients who got a second dose at roughly 4 weeks were pooled with those who got a second dose at roughly 12 weeks. A total of 233 trial participants underwent TCR sequencing, of whom nearly 210 had received two doses of AZD1222 and approximately 26 had received two doses of the MenACWY control vaccine. Trial participants were enrolled by age into subgroups of 18-55, 56-69 and 70-plus years, and roughly 160, 29 and 62 TCR-sequenced participants, respectively, were included in these subgroups.

Study-level results and caveats: The vaccine-associated CD4 TCRs covered the entire spike protein, and the dominant responses fell in regions 160-218 and 743-854. After two AZD1222 doses, spike-specific TCR breadth and depth were significantly higher than at day 0 and than in MenACWY recipients. Most participants were white British and females outnumbered males, and the authors suggested that clonal diversity may have been underestimated. Because no day 14 peak-response samples were available, repertoires were characterized only after the peak T cell response. Only a handful of AZD1222 recipients were SARS-CoV-2 seropositive at baseline, limiting conclusions about previously exposed vaccinees. In the small 56-69-year group, the increase in depth fell short of significance, most likely because of low power. Nearly half of unique spike-specific TCRs reportedly recognized epitopes outside regions mutated in the B.1.351 and B.1.1.7 variants.

The source is an adult in good health. The sequencing here drew on peripheral blood, taken on day 0 of AZD1222 vaccination.

The encoded CDR3 is CSVEKGATNTEAFF. The nucleotides read TGCAGCGTTGAAAAGGGGGCGACGAACACTGAAGCTTTCTTT. Rearrangement joined TRBV29-1 to TRBJ1-1; 7 bases in the junction line up with TRBD1. In the germline V gene, CDR1 corresponds to SQVTM and CDR2 to ANQGSEA. Unmatched junction bases come to 4, with V trimmed by 2 bases and J by 1 base. The CDR3 covers 14 residues, taking in both the cysteine and the phenylalanine. The CDR3 DNA has 42 bases and is translated from base 1. The CDR3 plus the reference TRBV29-1 and TRBJ1-1 genes for the other parts give the full variable domain: SAVISQKPSRDICQRGTSLTIQCQVDSQVTMMFWYRQQPGQSLTLIATANQGSEATYESGFVIDKFPISRPNLTFSTLTVSNMSPEDSSIYLCSVEKGATNTEAFFGQGTRLTVV.